The 15 T cell receptor beta chains given below trace back to one sample, sequenced in a study of blood T cell repertoires in COVID-19. Libraries were prepared by immunoSEQ multiplex PCR; TCRdb keeps only in-frame clonotypes and omits some of them. The sample records over 150,000 clones, around 84% being singletons. Sequencing was done on a sample of peripheral blood. These receptors all stem from a woman aged 60 to 75 with COVID-19, enrolled during active disease.

This sequence joins TRBV2 and TRBJ2-1; 7 nucleotides agree with TRBD2. The CDR3 is 14 residues long. The junction had 11 bases not matched to a gene; V was cut back by 7 bases and J by 8 bases. Looked up from germline, CDR1 is SNHLY and CDR2 is FYNNEI. CDR3 in DNA: TGTGCCAGCAAAAAGCGGGAAGGTCTCCATGAGCAGTTCTTC. It encodes CASKKREGLHEQFF.

In this sample, this clone turned up a few times. The gene calls are TRBV6-5 and TRBJ1-2, with D maybe TRBD1 (5 bases). This CDR3 spans 16 amino acids. Germline V gene sequence: CDR1 MNHEY, CDR2 SVGAGI. V was shortened by 0 bases and J by 2 bases, with 13 bases between the two germline ends. As DNA, the CDR3 is TGTGCCAGCAGTTACTCTGGTTTGGCAGGGAACTATGGCTACACCTTC. Translation gives CASSYSGLAGNYGYTF.

This sequence joins TRBV18 and TRBJ1-4; D perhaps matches TRBD1 (6 bases). This CDR3 is built from 17 residues. Germline V CDR1 and CDR2: KGHSH, LQKENI. V dropped 1 base and J dropped 7 bases, with 19 bases sitting between them. CDR3 in amino acids: CASSPLPAGARGEKLFF. The CDR3 DNA follows: TGTGCCAGCTCACCACTACCGGCAGGGGCCCGGGGTGAAAAACTGTTTTTT. The full variable domain, in which reference TRBV18 and TRBJ1-4 provide the parts outside the CDR3, is NAGVMQNPRHLVRRRGQEARLRCSPMKGHSHVYWYRQLPEEGLKFMVYLQKENIIDESGMPKERFSAEFPKEGPSILRIQQVVRGDSAAYFCASSPLPAGARGEKLFFGSGTQLSVL.

The V and J genes are TRBV7-3 and TRBJ2-7, with a tentative D call TRBD2 (6 bases). This CDR3 is built from 14 residues. The ends were cut back, 5 bases at V and 6 bases at J, with 17 bases in the middle. The germline CDR1 and CDR2 sequences are SGHTA and FQGTGA. Here the CDR3 reads CASSPPNGGGEQYF. The CDR3 bases are TGTGCCAGCAGCCCACCCAACGGGGGAGGCGAGCAGTACTTC.

This chain links TRBV12-3 or TRBV12-4 with TRBJ1-1; no clear D. The CDR3 runs to 12 residues. Trimming stripped 1 base from V and 7 bases from J, with 7 bases between. In DNA, the CDR3 is TGTGCCAGCAGTTTAGGGAGAGATGAAGCTTTCTTT. Translated, it gives CASSLGRDEAFF.

This rearrangement joins TRBV5-6 to TRBJ2-7, with 9 bases lining up with TRBD2. Germline CDR1 is SGHDT and CDR2 is YYEEEE. The CDR3 covers 14 residues. J gave up 3 bases and V 3 bases, and 4 bases lay outside the gene matches. DNA for the CDR3: TGTGCCAGCAGCTCCCGACTAGCGGTCTACGAGCAGTACTTC. Translated: CASSSRLAVYEQYF.

This clone was found once. J is TRBJ2-2 and V is TRBV4-2; D unclear. Germline CDR1 is LGHNA and CDR2 is YNFKEQ. The CDR3 has 14 residues. V was clipped by 1 base and J by 2 bases, with 5 bases between them. The CDR3 DNA follows: TGTGCCAGCAGCCAAGGGCAAAACACCGGGGAGCTGTTTTTT. It yields the protein CASSQGQNTGELFF.

The V call is TRBV10-3, the J call TRBJ1-1, with a weak D call TRBD1 (6 bases). The ends were cut back, 4 bases at V and 5 bases at J, with 14 bases in the middle. Germline V gene lookup returns CDR1 ENHRY and CDR2 SYGVKD. The CDR3 length is 14 residues. The CDR3 loop reads CAISGDISRTEAFF. The DNA for the CDR3 is TGTGCCATCAGTGGGGACATTTCGAGGACTGAAGCTTTCTTT.

The gene calls are TRBV11-3 and TRBJ1-1, with 7 positions matching TRBD1. J was trimmed by 10 bases and V by 5 bases; bases with no gene match: 7. Germline V gene sequence: CDR1 SGHNT, CDR2 YENEEA. The CDR3 is made up of 12 amino acids. This CDR3 is CASSTRTGGAFF. CDR3 in DNA: TGTGCCAGCAGCACCCGGACAGGAGGAGCTTTCTTT.

The rearrangement links TRBV24-1 to TRBJ1-2; 12 nucleotides line up with TRBD1. The V gene end was trimmed by 4 bases and the J gene end by 8 bases; junction bases not matched to a gene: 7. The CDR3 covers 15 residues. Looked up from germline, CDR1 is KGHDR and CDR2 is SFDVKD. CDR3 protein: CATSDPGTGGVGYTF. DNA of the CDR3: TGTGCCACCAGTGACCCCGGGACAGGGGGCGTGGGCTACACCTTC.

This chain joins TRBV11-2 and TRBJ1-2, with D maybe TRBD1 (5 bases). The CDR3 consists of 15 residues. CDR1 SGHAT and CDR2 FQNNGV come from the germline V gene. V lost 1 base and J lost 2, with 11 bases in between. The CDR3 nucleotides are TGTGCCAGCAGCTTAGCGTCAGGGCCGAACTATGGCTACACCTTC. This gives the protein CASSLASGPNYGYTF.

This chain connects TRBV7-8 to TRBJ2-2; tentative D call: TRBD2 (5 bases). Germline values: CDR1 SGHVS, CDR2 FQNEAQ. The ends were cut back, 3 bases at V and 3 bases at J, with 8 bases in the middle. The CDR3 covers 14 residues. The CDR3 DNA is TGTGCCAGCAGCTTCCGGGAATACACCGGGGAGCTGTTTTTT. Its protein product is CASSFREYTGELFF. The full variable domain, with the rest looked up from reference TRBV7-8 and TRBJ2-2, is GAGVSQSPRYKVAKRGQDVALRCDPISGHVSLFWYQQALGQGPEFLTYFQNEAQLDKSGLPSDRFFAERPEGSVSTLKIQRTQQEDSAVYLCASSFREYTGELFFGEGSRLTVL.

The J gene is TRBJ1-6, the V gene TRBV5-1, with TRBD1 identical over 7 bases. Germline V CDR1 and CDR2: SGHRS, YFSETQ. With V trimmed by 2 bases and J by 8 bases, 4 bases remained unmatched. The CDR3 runs to 14 residues. Written as DNA, the CDR3 is TGCGCCAGCAGCTTAGAGGGGGCCGATTCACCCCTCCACTTT. Translated: CASSLEGADSPLHF.

This clone was counted only a few times. The gene calls are TRBV29-1 and TRBJ1-1; D call uncertain. Trimming took off 5 bases at V and 1 base at J, with 5 bases between the two ends. The CDR3 extends over 11 amino acids. The germline gives CDR1 SQVTM, CDR2 ANQGSEA. The CDR3 protein is CSVQENTEAFF. The CDR3 DNA is TGCAGCGTTCAGGAGAACACTGAAGCTTTCTTT.

This chain connects TRBV15 to TRBJ2-2; 7 nucleotides agree with TRBD2. Looked up from germline, CDR1 is LNHNV and CDR2 is YYDKDF (reference sequence). Trimming took 0 bases from V and 5 from J; bases not matched to a gene: 3. This CDR3 is 15 amino acids long. The CDR3 nucleotides read TGTGCCACCAGCAGAGAAGGCGGGAGTACCGGGGAGCTGTTTTTT. As protein: CATSREGGSTGELFF. Combining the CDR3 with reference TRBV15 and TRBJ2-2 gives the whole variable domain DAMVIQNPRYQVTQFGKPVTLSCSQTLNHNVMYWYQQKSSQAPKLLFHYYDKDFNNEADTPDNFQSRRPNTSFCFLDIRSPGLGDTAMYLCATSREGGSTGELFFGEGSRLTVL.